The 4 T cell receptor beta chains listed next were all sequenced from one sample in a study of tissue T cells after allogeneic stem cell transplantation. The protocol was immunoSEQ multiplex PCR, while the TCRdb copy is restricted to in-frame clones and leaves out a portion. The sample comprises roughly 51,000 clones, roughly 73% of which are singletons, and roughly 0.5% rests with the top ten. Sequencing used sorted cells pooled from one or two spleens. These receptors were collected from a pool of C57BL/6 mice in good health.

In regard to this clone: Mouse germline and gene names are used. The missing CDR3 end, 1 residue past where the read stops, is filled in from the germline J gene. V usage is TRBV12-1 and J usage is TRBJ2-5; no firm D call. The germline V gene encodes CDR1 SGHSN and CDR2 HYEKVE. Trimming removed 3 bases from V and 2 bases from J, with 5 bases in between. This CDR3 has 12 residues. The CDR3 loop reads CASSYSQDTQYF. The CDR3 DNA, read in part, is TGTGCCAGCTCTTACAGCCAAGACACCCAGTAC.

For this clone: Each gene name is a mouse one. Read data end 1 residue before the CDR3 end; the end is taken from the germline J gene. The chain recombines TRBV1 with TRBJ1-6; D gene uncertain. TRBJ1-6 is reported as an ORF; its role is uncertain. There are 16 residues in the CDR3. Germline V gives CDR1 NSQYPW, CDR2 LRSPGD (reference sequence). Trimming took off 1 base at V and 0 bases at J, with 7 bases between the two ends. CDR3 sequence reads: CTCSAGRNSYNSPLYF. The covered CDR3 bases are TGCACCTGCAGTGCAGGACGGAATTCCTATAATTCGCCCCTCTAC.

With respect to this clone: The gene names here belong to mouse. The CDR3 goes on 1 residue after the read ends, and that part is filled in from the germline J gene. V usage is TRBV12-2 and J usage is TRBJ2-5; TRBD1 is a possible D gene (5 bases). Trimming stripped 6 bases from V and 0 bases from J, with 15 bases between. CDR1 is SGHLS, CDR2 HYDKME, per germline. The CDR3 is 15 residues long. The CDR3 sequence: CASPGPGINQDTQYF. CDR3 bases read: TGTGCCAGCCCCGGGCCAGGGATTAACCAAGACACCCAGTAC.

In the case of this clone: Here the gene names and germline are mouse. The DNA ends 1 residue before the CDR3 does, and the rest of the CDR3 is filled in from the germline J gene. The rearrangement uses TRBV31 and TRBJ2-7; TRBD2 might be the D (7 bases). CDR1 and CDR2 from the germline V gene are GKSSPN and SITVG. The CDR3 totals 12 residues. The ends were cut back, 0 bases at V and 7 bases at J, with 10 bases in the middle. CDR3 amino acids: CAWSLRGGEQYF. CDR3 DNA, as far as it was read: TGTGCCTGGAGTCTAAGGGGGGGGGAACAGTAC.